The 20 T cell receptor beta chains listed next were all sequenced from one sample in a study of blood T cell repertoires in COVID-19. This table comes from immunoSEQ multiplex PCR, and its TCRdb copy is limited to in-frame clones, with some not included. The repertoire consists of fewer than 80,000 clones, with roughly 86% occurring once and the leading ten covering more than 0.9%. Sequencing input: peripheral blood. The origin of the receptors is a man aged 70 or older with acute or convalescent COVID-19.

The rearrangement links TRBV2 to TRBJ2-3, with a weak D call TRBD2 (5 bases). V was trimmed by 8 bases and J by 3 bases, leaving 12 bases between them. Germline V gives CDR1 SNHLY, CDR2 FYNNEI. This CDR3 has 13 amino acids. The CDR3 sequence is CASRGSITDTQYF. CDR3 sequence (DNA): TGTGCCAGCCGGGGTTCTATTACAGATACGCAGTATTTT.

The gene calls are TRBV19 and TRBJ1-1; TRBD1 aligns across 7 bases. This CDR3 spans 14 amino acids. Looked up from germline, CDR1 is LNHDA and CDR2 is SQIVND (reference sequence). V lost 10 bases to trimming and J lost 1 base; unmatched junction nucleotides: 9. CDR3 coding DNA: TGTGCCACCAGGCCCGGGACAGAGAACACTGAAGCTTTCTTT. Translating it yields CATRPGTENTEAFF.

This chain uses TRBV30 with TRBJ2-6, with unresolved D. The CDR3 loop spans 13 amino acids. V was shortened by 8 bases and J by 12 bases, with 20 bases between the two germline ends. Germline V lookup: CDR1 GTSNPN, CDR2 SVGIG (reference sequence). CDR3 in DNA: TGTGCCCAGGCGCGACGTCCCGAGCTCGTCCTGACTTTC. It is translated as CAQARRPELVLTF.

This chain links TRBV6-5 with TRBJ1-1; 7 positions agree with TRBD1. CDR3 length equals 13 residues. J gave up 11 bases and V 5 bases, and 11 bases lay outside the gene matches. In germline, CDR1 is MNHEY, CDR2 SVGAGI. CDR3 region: CASSTLDRQGAFF. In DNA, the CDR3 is TGTGCCAGCAGTACCTTGGACAGGCAAGGCGCTTTCTTT.

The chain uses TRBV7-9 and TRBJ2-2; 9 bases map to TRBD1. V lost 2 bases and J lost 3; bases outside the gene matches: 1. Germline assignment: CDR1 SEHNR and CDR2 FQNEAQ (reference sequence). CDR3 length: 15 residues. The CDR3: CASSLRQGDTGELFF. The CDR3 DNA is TGTGCCAGCAGCTTAAGACAGGGGGACACCGGGGAGCTGTTTTTT.

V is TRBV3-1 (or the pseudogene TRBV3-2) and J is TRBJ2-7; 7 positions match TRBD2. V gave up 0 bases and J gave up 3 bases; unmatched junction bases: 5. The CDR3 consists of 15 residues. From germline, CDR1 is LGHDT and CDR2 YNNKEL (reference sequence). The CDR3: CASSQERAGSYEQYF. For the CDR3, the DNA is TGTGCCAGCAGCCAAGAACGAGCGGGGAGCTACGAGCAGTACTTC.

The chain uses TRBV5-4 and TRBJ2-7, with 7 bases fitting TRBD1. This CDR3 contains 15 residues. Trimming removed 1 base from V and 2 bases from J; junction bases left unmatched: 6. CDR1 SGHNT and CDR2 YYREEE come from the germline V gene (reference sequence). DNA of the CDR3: TGTGCCAGCAGCTTGACCGGGACAGCCCCCTACGAGCAGTACTTC. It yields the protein CASSLTGTAPYEQYF.

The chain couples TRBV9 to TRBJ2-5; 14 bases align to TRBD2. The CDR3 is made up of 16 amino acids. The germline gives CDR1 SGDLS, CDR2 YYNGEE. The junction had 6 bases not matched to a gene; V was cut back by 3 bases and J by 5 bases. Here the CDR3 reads CASSATSGRAFETQYF. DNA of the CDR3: TGTGCCAGCAGCGCGACTAGCGGGAGGGCCTTCGAGACCCAGTACTTC.

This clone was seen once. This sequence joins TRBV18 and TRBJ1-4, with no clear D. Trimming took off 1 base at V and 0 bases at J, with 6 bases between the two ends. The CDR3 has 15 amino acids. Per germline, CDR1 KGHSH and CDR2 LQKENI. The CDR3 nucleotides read TGTGCCAGCTCACCACTGCAGACAACTAATGAAAAACTGTTTTTT. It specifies CASSPLQTTNEKLFF.

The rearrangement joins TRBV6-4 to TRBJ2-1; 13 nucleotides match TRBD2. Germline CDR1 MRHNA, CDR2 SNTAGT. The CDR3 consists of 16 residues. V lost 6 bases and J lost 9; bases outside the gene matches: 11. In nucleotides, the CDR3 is TGTGCCAGCAGCCCATTCGGACTAGCGGGGGAGGGTGAGCAGTTCTTC. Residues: CASSPFGLAGEGEQFF.

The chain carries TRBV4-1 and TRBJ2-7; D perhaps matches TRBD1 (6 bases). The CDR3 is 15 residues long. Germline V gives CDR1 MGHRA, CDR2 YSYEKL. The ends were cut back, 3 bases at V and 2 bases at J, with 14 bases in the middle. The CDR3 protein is CASSQSPGQTYEQYF. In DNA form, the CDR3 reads TGCGCCAGCAGCCAGAGCCCGGGACAAACCTACGAGCAGTACTTC.

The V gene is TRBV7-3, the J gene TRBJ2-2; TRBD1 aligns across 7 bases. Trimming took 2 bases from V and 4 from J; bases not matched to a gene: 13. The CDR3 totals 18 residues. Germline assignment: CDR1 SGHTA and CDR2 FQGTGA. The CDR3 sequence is CASSLWVVGQDLTGELFF. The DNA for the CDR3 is TGTGCCAGCAGCTTATGGGTGGTAGGACAGGACCTCACCGGGGAGCTGTTTTTT.

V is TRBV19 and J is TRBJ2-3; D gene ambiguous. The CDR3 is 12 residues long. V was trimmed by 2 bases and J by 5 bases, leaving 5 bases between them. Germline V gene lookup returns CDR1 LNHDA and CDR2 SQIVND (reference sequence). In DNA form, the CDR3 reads TGTGCCAGTAGTATAAGGAGAGATACGCAGTATTTT. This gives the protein CASSIRRDTQYF.

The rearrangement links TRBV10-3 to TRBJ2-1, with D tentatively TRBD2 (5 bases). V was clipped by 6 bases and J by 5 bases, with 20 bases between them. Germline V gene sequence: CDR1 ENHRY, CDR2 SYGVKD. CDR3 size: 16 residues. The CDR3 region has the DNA TGTGCCATCAGCGACCTAACCGGGAAATCAAACAATGAGCAGTTCTTC. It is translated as CAISDLTGKSNNEQFF.

CDR3 region: CASSCRTGWGSSYEQYF. Written as DNA, the CDR3 is TGTGCCAGCAGCTGCCGGACAGGGTGGGGAAGCTCCTACGAGCAGTACTTC. The chain couples TRBV7-3 to TRBJ2-7; 8 nucleotides match TRBD1. Per germline, CDR1 SGHTA and CDR2 FQGTGA. The CDR3 length is 17 residues. The junction had 11 bases not matched to a gene; V was cut back by 4 bases and J by 0 bases.

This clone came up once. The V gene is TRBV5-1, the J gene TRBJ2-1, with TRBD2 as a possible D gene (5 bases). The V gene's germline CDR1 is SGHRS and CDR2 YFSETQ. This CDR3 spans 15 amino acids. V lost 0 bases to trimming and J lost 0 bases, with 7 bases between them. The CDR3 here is CASSLAGSSYNEQFF. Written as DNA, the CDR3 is TGCGCCAGCAGCTTGGCGGGGAGCTCCTACAATGAGCAGTTCTTC.

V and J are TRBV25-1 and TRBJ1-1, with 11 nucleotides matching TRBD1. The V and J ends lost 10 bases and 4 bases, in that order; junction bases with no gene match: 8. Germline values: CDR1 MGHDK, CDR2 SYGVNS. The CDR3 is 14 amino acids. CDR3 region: CATVPGQGVTEAFF. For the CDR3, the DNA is TGTGCCACTGTACCGGGACAGGGGGTCACTGAAGCTTTCTTT.

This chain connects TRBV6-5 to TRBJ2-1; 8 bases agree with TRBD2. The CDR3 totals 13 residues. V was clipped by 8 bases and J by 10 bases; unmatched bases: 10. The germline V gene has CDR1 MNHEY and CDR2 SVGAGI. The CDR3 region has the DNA TGTGCCAGCCGAGCGGGGGCCCTACGCGAGCAGTTCTTC. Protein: CASRAGALREQFF.

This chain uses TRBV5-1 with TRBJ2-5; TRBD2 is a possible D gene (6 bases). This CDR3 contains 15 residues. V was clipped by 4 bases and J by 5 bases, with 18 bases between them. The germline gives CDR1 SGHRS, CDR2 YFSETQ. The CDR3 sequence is CASSPRGGAKETQYF. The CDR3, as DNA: TGCGCCAGCAGCCCGAGGGGCGGGGCGAAGGAGACCCAGTACTTC.

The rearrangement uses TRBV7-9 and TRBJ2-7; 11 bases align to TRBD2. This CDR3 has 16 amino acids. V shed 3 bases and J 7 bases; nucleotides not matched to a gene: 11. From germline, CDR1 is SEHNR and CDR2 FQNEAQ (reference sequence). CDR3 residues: CASSFGASGGPREQYF. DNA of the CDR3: TGTGCCAGCAGCTTTGGGGCTAGCGGGGGGCCGAGGGAGCAGTACTTC.